This TCR beta chain was documented in a study of long-term antiretroviral therapy in people with HIV. The authors ran the immunoSEQ assay, v3.0, at survey level. Method: immunoSEQ multiplex PCR; TCRdb's copy keeps in-frame clones and lacks some. The sample includes tens of thousands of clones, about 82% seen only once; the top ten take approximately 12%. Germline V lookup: CDR1 GTSNPN, CDR2 SVGIG (reference sequence). The ends were cut back, 0 bases at V and 0 bases at J, with 17 bases in the middle. This CDR3 is built from 18 residues. Sequenced material: unsorted PBMCs, taken 1.6 years after starting antiretroviral therapy. The source of this sequence is a man aged 40-50 years with HIV. The chain is built from TRBV30 and TRBJ1-4; D not resolved. The CDR3 bases are TGTGCCTGGAGTGTACTGGGCACACCAGATGCAACTAATGAAAAACTGTTTTTT. This sequence encodes CAWSVLGTPDATNEKLFF. Complete variable domain (other parts from reference TRBV30 and TRBJ1-4): SQTIHQWPATLVQPVGSPLSLECTVEGTSNPNLYWYRQAAGRGLQLLFYSVGIGQISSEVPQNLSASRPQDRQFILSSKKLLLSDSGFYLCAWSVLGTPDATNEKLFFGSGTQLSVL.